This paragraph reports one TCR beta chain. The antigen is not known. This specimen comes from a study of T cell responses to AZD1222 COVID-19 vaccine. Overall study results and limits: Targeting of unmutated variant regions was reportedly seen in nearly half of spike-specific TCRs. White British ancestry dominated among donors, who included more females, and clonal diversity was possibly underestimated.

The CDR3 is made up of 18 amino acids. Here immunoSEQ multiplex PCR was the method, and the copy in TCRdb shows in-frame clones only, minus some. Seen here are tens of thousands of clones, 75% to 90% observed once, and the top ten hold approximately 6.2%. V gene TRBV21-1 combines with J gene TRBJ1-1; the table calls TRBD1, which could not be checked here. TRBV21-1 is shown as a pseudogene. The sequencing used peripheral blood, collected on day 0 of AZD1222 vaccination. The TCR was taken from an adult in good health. CDR3 bases: TGTGCCAGCAGCAAAGTAGTGGTAGTGGGACACCTGAACACTGAAGCTTTCTTT. Protein product: CASSKVVVVGHLNTEAFF.